This TCR beta chain was identified during a study of blood T cell repertoires in COVID-19. Assay: immunoSEQ multiplex PCR; the TCRdb copy retains only in-frame clones and omits some. The sample records roughly 87,000 clones, about two thirds being singletons. This clone appeared a few times. Trimming left V 0 bases short and J 9 bases short, with 15 bases between. Germline assignment: CDR1 MNHEY and CDR2 SVGAGI. This CDR3 contains 16 residues. This sequence joins TRBV6-5 and TRBJ1-6; D not resolved. The receptor's source is a woman aged 80 or older with acute or convalescent COVID-19. The sequenced material came from peripheral blood. Written as DNA, the CDR3 is TGTGCCAGCAGTTACTCCCGTCCGAGGTGGATTTCACCCCTCCACTTT. It specifies CASSYSRPRWISPLHF.